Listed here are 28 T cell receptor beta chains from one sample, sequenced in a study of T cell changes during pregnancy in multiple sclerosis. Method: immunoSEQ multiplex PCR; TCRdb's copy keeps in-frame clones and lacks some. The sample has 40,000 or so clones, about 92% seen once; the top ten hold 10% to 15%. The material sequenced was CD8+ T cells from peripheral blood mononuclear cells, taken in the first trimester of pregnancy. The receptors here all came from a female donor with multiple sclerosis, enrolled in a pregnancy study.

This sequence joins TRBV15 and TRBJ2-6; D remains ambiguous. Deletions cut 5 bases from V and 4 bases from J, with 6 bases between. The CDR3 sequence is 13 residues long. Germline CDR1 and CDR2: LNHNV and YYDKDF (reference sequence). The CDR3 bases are TGTGCCACCAGCGCGGCCGGGGCCAACGTCCTGACTTTC. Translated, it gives CATSAAGANVLTF.

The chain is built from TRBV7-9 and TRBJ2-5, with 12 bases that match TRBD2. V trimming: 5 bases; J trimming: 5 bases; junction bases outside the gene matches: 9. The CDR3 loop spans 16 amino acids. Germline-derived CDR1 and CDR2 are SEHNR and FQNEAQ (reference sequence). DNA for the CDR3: TGTGCCAGCAGCCCGAGGACTAGCGGGGATGGGGAGACCCAGTACTTC. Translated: CASSPRTSGDGETQYF.

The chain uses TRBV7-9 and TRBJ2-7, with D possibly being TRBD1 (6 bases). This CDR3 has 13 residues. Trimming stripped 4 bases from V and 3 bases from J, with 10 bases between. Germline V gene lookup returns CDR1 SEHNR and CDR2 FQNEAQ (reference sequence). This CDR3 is CASSSDRYYEQYF. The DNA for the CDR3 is TGTGCCAGCAGCTCGGACAGATACTACGAGCAGTACTTC. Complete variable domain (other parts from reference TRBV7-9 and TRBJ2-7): DTGVSQNPRHKITKRGQNVTFRCDPISEHNRLYWYRQTLGQGPEFLTYFQNEAQLEKSRLLSDRFSAERPKGSFSTLEIQRTEQGDSAMYLCASSSDRYYEQYFGPGTRLTVT.

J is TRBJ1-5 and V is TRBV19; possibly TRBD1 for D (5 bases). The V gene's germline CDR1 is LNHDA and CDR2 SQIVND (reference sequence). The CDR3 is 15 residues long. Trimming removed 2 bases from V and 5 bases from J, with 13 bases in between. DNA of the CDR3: TGTGCCAGTAGTATAATGGGGCAGGAAGATCAGCCCCAGCATTTT. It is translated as CASSIMGQEDQPQHF.

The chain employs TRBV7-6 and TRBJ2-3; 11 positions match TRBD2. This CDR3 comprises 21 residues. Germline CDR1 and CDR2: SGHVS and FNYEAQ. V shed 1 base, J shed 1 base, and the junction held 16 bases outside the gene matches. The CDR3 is CASSLVPPRLAGPPGTDTQYF. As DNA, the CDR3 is TGTGCCAGCAGCTTAGTACCCCCTAGACTAGCGGGGCCCCCTGGCACAGATACGCAGTATTTT.

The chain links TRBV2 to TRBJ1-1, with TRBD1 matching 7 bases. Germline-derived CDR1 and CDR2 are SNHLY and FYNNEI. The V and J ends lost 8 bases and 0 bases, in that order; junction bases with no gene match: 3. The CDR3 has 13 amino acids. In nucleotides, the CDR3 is TGTGCCAGCCCTGGACAGGTGAACACTGAAGCTTTCTTT. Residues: CASPGQVNTEAFF.

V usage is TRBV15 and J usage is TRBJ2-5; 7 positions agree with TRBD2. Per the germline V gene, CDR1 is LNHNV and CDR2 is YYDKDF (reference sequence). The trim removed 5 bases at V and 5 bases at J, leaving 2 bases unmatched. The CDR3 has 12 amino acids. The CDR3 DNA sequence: TGTGCCACCAGCGGGGGAGGGGAGACCCAGTACTTC. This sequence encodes CATSGGGETQYF.

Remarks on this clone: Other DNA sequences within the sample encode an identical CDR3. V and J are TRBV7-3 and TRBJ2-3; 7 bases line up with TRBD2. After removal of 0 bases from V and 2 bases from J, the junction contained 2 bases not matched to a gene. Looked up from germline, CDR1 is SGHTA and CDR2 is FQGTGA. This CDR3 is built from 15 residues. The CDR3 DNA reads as TGTGCCAGCAGCTTAACGGGGGGGTCCACAGATACGCAGTATTTT. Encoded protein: CASSLTGGSTDTQYF.

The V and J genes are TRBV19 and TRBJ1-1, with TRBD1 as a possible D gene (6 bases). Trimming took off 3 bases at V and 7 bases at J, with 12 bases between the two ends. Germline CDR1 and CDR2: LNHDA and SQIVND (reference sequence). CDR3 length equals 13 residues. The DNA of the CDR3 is TGTGCCAGTAGTATGACAGCAGGGGTTGAAGCTTTCTTT. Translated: CASSMTAGVEAFF.

CDR3: CASSTGVNYGYTF. As DNA, the CDR3 is TGTGCCAGCAGTACAGGGGTGAACTATGGCTACACCTTC. This chain connects TRBV6-6 to TRBJ1-2, with TRBD1 matching over 7 bases. From germline, CDR1 is MNHNY and CDR2 SVGAGI (reference sequence). J was trimmed by 2 bases and V by 5 bases; bases with no gene match: 2. The CDR3 contains 13 residues.

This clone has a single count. The CDR3 is CASSLGPGLAGDSSDTQYF. In DNA, the CDR3 is TGTGCCAGCAGCTTAGGTCCGGGACTAGCGGGGGATAGCTCTGATACGCAGTATTTT. The chain joins TRBV7-6 to TRBJ2-3; 14 nucleotides align to TRBD2. CDR1 SGHVS and CDR2 FNYEAQ come from the germline V gene. This CDR3 comprises 19 residues. After removal of 1 base from V and 6 bases from J, the junction contained 12 bases not matched to a gene.

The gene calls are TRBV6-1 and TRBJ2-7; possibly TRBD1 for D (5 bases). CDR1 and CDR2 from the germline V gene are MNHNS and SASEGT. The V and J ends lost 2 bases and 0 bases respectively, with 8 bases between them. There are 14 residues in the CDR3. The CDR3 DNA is TGTGCCAGCAGTGAACAGGGAAACTCCTACGAGCAGTACTTC. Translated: CASSEQGNSYEQYF.

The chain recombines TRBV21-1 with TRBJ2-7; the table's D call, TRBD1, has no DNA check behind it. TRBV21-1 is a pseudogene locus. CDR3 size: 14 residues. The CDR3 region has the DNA TGTGCCAGCAGCAAAACCCCAGGGGGCTACGAGCAGTACTTC. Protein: CASSKTPGGYEQYF.

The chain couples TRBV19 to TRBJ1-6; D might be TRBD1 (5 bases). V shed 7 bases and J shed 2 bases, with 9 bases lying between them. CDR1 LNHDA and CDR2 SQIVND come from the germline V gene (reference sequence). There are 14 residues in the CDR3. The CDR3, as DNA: TGTGCCAGTACCGAACAGGCCTATAATTCACCCCTCCACTTT. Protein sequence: CASTEQAYNSPLHF.

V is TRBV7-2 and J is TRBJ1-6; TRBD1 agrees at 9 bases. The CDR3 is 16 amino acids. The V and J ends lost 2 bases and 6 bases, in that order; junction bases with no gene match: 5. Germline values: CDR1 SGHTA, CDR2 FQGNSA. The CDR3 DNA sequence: TGTGCCAGCAGCTTATACGGGACAGGGCCTAATTCACCCCTCCACTTT. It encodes CASSLYGTGPNSPLHF.

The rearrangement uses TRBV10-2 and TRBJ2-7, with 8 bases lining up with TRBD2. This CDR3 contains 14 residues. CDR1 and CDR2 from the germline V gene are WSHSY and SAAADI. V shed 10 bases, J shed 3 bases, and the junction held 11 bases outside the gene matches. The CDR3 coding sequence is TGCGCCACCCAGACGGGAGGGGGGGACTACGAGCAGTACTTC. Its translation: CATQTGGGDYEQYF.

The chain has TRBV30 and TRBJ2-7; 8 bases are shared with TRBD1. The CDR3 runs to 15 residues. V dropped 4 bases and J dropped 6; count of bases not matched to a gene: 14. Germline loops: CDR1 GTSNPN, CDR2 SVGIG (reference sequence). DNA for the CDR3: TGTGCCTGGATTAAGGCGGGACAGGTATTCCCCGAGCAGTACTTC. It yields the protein CAWIKAGQVFPEQYF.

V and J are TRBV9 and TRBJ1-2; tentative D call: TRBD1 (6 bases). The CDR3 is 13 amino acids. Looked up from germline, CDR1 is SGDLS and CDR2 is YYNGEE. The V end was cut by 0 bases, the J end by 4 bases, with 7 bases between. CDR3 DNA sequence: TGTGCCAGCAGCGTAGAGGACAGCTATGGCTACACCTTC. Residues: CASSVEDSYGYTF.

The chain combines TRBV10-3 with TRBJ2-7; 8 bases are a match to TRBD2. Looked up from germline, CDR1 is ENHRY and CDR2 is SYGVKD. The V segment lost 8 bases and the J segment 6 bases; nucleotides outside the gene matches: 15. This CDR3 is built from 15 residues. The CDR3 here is CAIGGGGTRSGEQYF. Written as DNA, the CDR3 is TGTGCCATCGGGGGGGGCGGGACTAGATCGGGCGAGCAGTACTTC.

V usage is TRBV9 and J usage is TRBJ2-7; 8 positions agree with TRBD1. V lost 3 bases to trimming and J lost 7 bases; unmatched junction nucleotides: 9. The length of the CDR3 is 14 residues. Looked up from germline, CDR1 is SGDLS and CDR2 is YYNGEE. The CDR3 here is CASSAGTGHLEQYF. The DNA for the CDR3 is TGTGCCAGCAGCGCGGGGACAGGACATCTAGAGCAGTACTTC.

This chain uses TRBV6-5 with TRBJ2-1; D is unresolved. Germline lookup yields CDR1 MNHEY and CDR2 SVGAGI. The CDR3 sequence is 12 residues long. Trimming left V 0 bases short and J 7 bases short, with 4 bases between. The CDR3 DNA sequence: TGTGCCAGCAGTTACTCCAGGAATGAGCAGTTCTTC. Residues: CASSYSRNEQFF.

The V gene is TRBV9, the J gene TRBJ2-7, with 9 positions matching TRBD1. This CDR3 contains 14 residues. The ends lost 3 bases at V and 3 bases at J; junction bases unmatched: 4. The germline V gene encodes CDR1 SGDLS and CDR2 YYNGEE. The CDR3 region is CASSAGTGNYEQYF. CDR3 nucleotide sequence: TGTGCCAGCAGCGCCGGGACAGGGAACTACGAGCAGTACTTC.

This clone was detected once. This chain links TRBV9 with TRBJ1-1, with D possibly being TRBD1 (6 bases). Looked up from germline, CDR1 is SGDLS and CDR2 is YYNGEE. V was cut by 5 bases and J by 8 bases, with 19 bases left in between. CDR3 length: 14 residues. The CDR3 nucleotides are TGTGCCAGCAGTGACACCCGGGACACCTTCGAAGCTTTCTTT. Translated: CASSDTRDTFEAFF.

The CDR3 spells CASSSDPGQRNYGYTF. CDR3 coding DNA: TGTGCCAGCAGCTCCGACCCGGGACAGCGAAACTATGGCTACACCTTC. The J gene is TRBJ1-2, the V gene TRBV5-8; 7 bases agree with TRBD1. The CDR3 sequence is 16 residues long. Germline V gives CDR1 SGHTS, CDR2 YDEGEE. The ends lost 3 bases at V and 2 bases at J; junction bases unmatched: 10.

CDR3 bases: TGTGCCAGCAGTGAAGCCCCACAGGGCTACGAGCAGTACTTC. It specifies CASSEAPQGYEQYF. J is TRBJ2-7 and V is TRBV6-1; possible D gene TRBD1, 6 bases. Germline-derived CDR1 and CDR2 are MNHNS and SASEGT. Between the trimmed V and J ends, which lost 0 bases and 3 bases, there was a span of 9 bases. This CDR3 has 14 residues.

CDR3 residues: CASSSGHLQPFYEQYF. CDR3 DNA: TGTGCCAGCAGTTCGGGACATCTTCAACCTTTCTACGAGCAGTACTTC. The chain has TRBV27 and TRBJ2-7, with a possible D match to TRBD1 (6 bases). CDR1 is MNHEY and CDR2 is SMNVEV in the germline V gene (reference sequence). V lost 4 bases to trimming and J lost 3 bases, with 19 bases between them. The CDR3 is 16 residues long.

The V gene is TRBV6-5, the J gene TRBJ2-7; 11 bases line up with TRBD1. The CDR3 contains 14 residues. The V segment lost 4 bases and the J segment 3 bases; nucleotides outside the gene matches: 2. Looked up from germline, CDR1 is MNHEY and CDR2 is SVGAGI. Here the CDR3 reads CASSSGQGVYEQYF. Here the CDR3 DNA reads TGTGCCAGCAGTTCGGGACAGGGGGTCTACGAGCAGTACTTC.

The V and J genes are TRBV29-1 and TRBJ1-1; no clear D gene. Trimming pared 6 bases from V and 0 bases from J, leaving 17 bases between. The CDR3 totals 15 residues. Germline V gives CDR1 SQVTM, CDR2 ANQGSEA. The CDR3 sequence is CSVQPSTELNTEAFF. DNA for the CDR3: TGCAGCGTCCAGCCCAGTACAGAGCTGAACACTGAAGCTTTCTTT.